The entry below gives a single T cell receptor beta chain sequence along with its context. The target antigen is unknown. This record comes from a study of regulatory T cells in long-lasting Graves disease. Study-wide results and caveats: Segments TRBV28, TRBJ1-2 and TRBJ2-5 showed preferential usage in persistent disease.

Time point indicated: newly diagnosed GD, antithyroid drugs for less than 3 months. The authors made the TCR library using RNA they extracted from PBMCs. The patient group derived from an endocrinology department in Xi'an, China. Researchers made TCR beta libraries by using iRepertoire HTBI primers and running Arm-PCR on CDR3 regions. TCRdb reprocessed the multiplex PCR reads with MiXCR, giving one entry per CDR3 protein. In the table there are about 420,000 distinct CDR3 sequences, over 15% of which are singletons. The V end lost 10 bases, the J end lost 3 bases, and 13 bases lay between the germline ends. This CDR3 comprises 13 residues. Germline values: CDR1 ENHRY, CDR2 SYGVKD. This sample was also put to use in a study of T cells in Graves' hyperthyroidism and ophthalmopathy. This second report adds: Lactation, pregnancy, other autoimmune disease or uncontrolled infection led to exclusion of patients. Most thyroid-expanded clonotypes above 0.001 were also found in blood.

The material was peripheral blood mononuclear cells (PBMCs), obtained at new diagnosis, from a patient treated with antithyroid drugs. The genes are TRBV10-3 and TRBJ1-5; a possible D gene is TRBD1 (6 bases). The sequence was obtained from a woman under 30 with Graves disease. CDR3 DNA: TGTGCCACGGGGGCTTTCCCCAATCAGCCCCAGCATTTT. Translating gives CATGAFPNQPQHF.